The sequence of this T cell receptor (beta chain) was determined in a study of CD8 T cells in ankylosing spondylitis. Overall study findings and caveats: Clones tied to disease were said to be significantly enriched in matched ankylosing spondylitis synovial fluid. Within ankylosing spondylitis blood, a TCR beta motif made up of seven or eight highly homologous variants appeared to be characteristic.

This clonotype was found a few times. Antigen: not known. Preparation of TCR beta libraries was done by quantitative 5'-RACE with molecular barcodes. One entry per CDR3 protein results from TCRdb running MiXCR on the 5' RACE reads. Of some 39,000 distinct CDR3 sequences listed, around 10% are singletons. V was pared by 0 bases and J by 4 bases, with 6 bases of the junction left unmatched. This CDR3 contains 17 residues. Germline CDR1 reads SGHRS; CDR2 reads YFSETQ. The rearrangement links TRBV5-1 to TRBJ2-6, with 8 bases matching TRBD1. The specimen was synovial fluid, either unsorted or a sorted T cell fraction (not recorded which). The source is a male donor with ankylosing spondylitis. DNA of the CDR3: TGCGCCAGCAGCTTGGCCACTCAGGGGGCCGGGGCCAACGTCCTGACTTTC. Amino acid sequence: CASSLATQGAGANVLTF.